Reported below is one TCR beta chain. This clonotype was counted between two and nine times. There is no known antigen for this receptor. No clone much larger than this one lies a single base away; base qualities are absent. This sample was included in a study of post-analysis software for immune sequencing data (dated by TCRdb to 2015 to 2017). Describing the broader study: The recorded disease courses included relapsing-remitting, secondary progressive and progressive-relapsing multiple sclerosis, and some patients had no subtype annotation. The multiple sclerosis patient repertoires were compared with around ten previously published healthy control repertoires from donors aged roughly 6 to 27 years. A subset of samples was prepared in parallel using single-end sample barcoding, then pooled and co-amplified after Illumina adapter ligation. General findings and caveats noted by the study authors: Normalized Chao1 diversity was significantly lower in multiple sclerosis patients than controls, suggesting substantial peripheral T-cell clonal expansion. Direct clustering with F measure revealed strong co-clustering of samples prepared in the same batch, which led to a batch-effect correction. The control group was slightly older than the multiple sclerosis patient group.

The method behind the library was PCR. The sample was run on an Illumina HiSeq 2500. To reduce PCR and sequencing biases, unique molecular identifiers were built into the TCR beta cDNA libraries. Per 1 to 10 million input T cells, approximately 500,000 cDNA molecules were obtained, such that each molecule approximated one T cell. Patient libraries were prepared and sequenced with the same protocol used for the earlier healthy control dataset. Within a given batch, samples were prepared together, multiplexed and sequenced on the same HiSeq lane. Regarding the original processing steps: MIGEC handled the raw barcoded reads, throwing out single-read molecular identifier groups before consensus assembly and CDR3 extraction. Clonotype tables were post-analysed with VDJtools, and diversity was normalized by down-sampling all datasets to the smallest sample size. To correct batch-related cross-sample contamination, repertoire overlap clustering matched CDR3 amino acid sequences but not nucleotide sequences. Clones were called with MiXCR by TCRdb after fastp trimmed the public reads at Q25, and only in-frame beta chains were retained. Records with the same CDR3 protein are collapsed into one entry carrying the most frequent genes and DNA. The V and J calls reflect TCRdb's pipeline rather than the authors' work. The sample data list about 460,000 distinct CDR3 sequences, and roughly 46% of these were observed just once. The ten largest clonotypes hold about 12% of the sample.

TCR beta repertoires were profiled from peripheral blood of 13 young patients with multiple sclerosis to demonstrate the VDJtools post-analysis software. The multiple sclerosis patients were children and adolescents ranging in age from about 6 to 17 years. The receptor comes from a girl aged 5-17 years with multiple sclerosis. The material sequenced was blood.

The DNA reads as follows: TGTGCCATCAGTGAGCGGACTAGCGGGAGGGTGACCCAGTACTTC. Protein translation: CAISERTSGRVTQYF. The chain uses TRBV10-3 and TRBJ2-5; 15 bases in between match TRBD2. Trimmed from V: 2 bases; trimmed from J: 7 bases; junction bases lacking a gene match: 2. CDR1 and CDR2 (ENHRY, SYGVKD) derive from the germline V gene. The CDR3 contains 15 residues, cysteine and phenylalanine counted. Of all the DNA, just the CDR3 is kept, 45 bases in frame from base 1.